This entry describes one T cell receptor (beta chain). Its antigen is not known. The data were produced by immunoSEQ multiplex PCR, yet TCRdb's version contains in-frame clones alone and is incomplete. The table records 2 million to 3 million clones, roughly nine tenths of them present only once. The data are from a study of shared clonotypes between healthy human individuals. Across the study: Every donor yielded three CD4 naive, three CD4 memory, two CD8 naive and one CD8 memory plate.

Germline V gene sequence: CDR1 SGHRS, CDR2 YFSETQ. The length of the CDR3 is 14 residues. The V gene lost 4 bases and the J gene lost 0 bases, with 9 bases spanning the gap. Whole-study results and caveats: A reduction in generation probabilities was seen for non-shared clonotypes relative to those shared by all four donors. Rarefaction demonstrated incomplete sorted-subset sequencing despite large depth.

This chain joins TRBV5-1 and TRBJ2-3; D possibly corresponds to TRBD1 (5 bases). The sample comprised naive CD4+ T cells sorted from blood. Subset of the sample: CD45RA+ positively selected. This sequence originates from a man between 18 and 35 years old in good health. The CDR3 bases are TGCGCCAGCAGCCGAGGACAAAGCACAGATACGCAGTATTTT. Protein product: CASSRGQSTDTQYF.